A single sample is the source of the 15 T cell receptor beta chains below, sequenced in a study of T cell responses to AZD1222 COVID-19 vaccine. The method was immunoSEQ multiplex PCR; TCRdb's version includes in-frame clones alone and lacks a portion of them. This sample has around 150,000 clones, with 65% to 90% found just once. The specimen was peripheral blood, collected 28 days after the second dose of the MenACWY control vaccine. The receptors shown here come from an adult who received the MenACWY meningococcal vaccine as a control.

V and J are TRBV7-2 and TRBJ1-5, with D hard to call. The CDR3 totals 13 residues. V was cut by 3 bases and J by 9 bases, with 12 bases left in between. Germline CDR1 SGHTA, CDR2 FQGNSA. Written as DNA, the CDR3 is TGTGCCAGCAGCTTGGGTTTTGGTGCGCCCCAGCATTTT. Translation: CASSLGFGAPQHF.

This clone was counted a single time. The chain couples TRBV6-6 to TRBJ2-5; D is unresolved. Trimming left V 3 bases short and J 2 bases short, with 10 bases between. The CDR3 runs to 14 residues. Germline-derived CDR1 and CDR2 are MNHNY and SVGAGI (reference sequence). Here the CDR3 reads CASSYGGQQETQYF. The CDR3 DNA is TGTGCCAGCAGTTATGGTGGCCAGCAAGAGACCCAGTACTTC.

This clone was seen only a few times. The chain combines TRBV19 with TRBJ1-4; 11 bases map to TRBD1. V gave up 5 bases and J gave up 8 bases; unmatched junction bases: 7. The CDR3 loop spans 15 amino acids. Germline-derived CDR1 and CDR2 are LNHDA and SQIVND (reference sequence). CDR3 residues: CASSPRTGGKEKLFF. The CDR3 bases are TGTGCCAGTAGTCCGCGGACAGGGGGCAAAGAAAAACTGTTTTTT.

The sample holds one count of this clone. The chain recombines TRBV5-1 with TRBJ1-5; D gene unclear. The CDR3 is 16 amino acids. The germline V gene has CDR1 SGHRS and CDR2 YFSETQ. Deletions cut 0 bases from V and 2 bases from J, with 12 bases between. The CDR3: CASSLGERRGNQPQHF. CDR3 DNA: TGCGCCAGCAGCTTGGGTGAAAGGCGAGGCAATCAGCCCCAGCATTTT.

V is TRBV5-1 and J is TRBJ2-7; weak D call: TRBD1 (6 bases). This CDR3 has 17 amino acids. The V end lost 0 bases, the J end lost 4 bases, and 20 bases lay between the germline ends. Germline V CDR1 and CDR2: SGHRS, YFSETQ. The CDR3 reads CASSLVSGVGITYEQYF. CDR3 sequence (DNA): TGCGCCAGCAGCTTGGTTTCAGGGGTCGGAATAACTTACGAGCAGTACTTC.

J is TRBJ1-1 and V is TRBV2; 7 bases fit TRBD1. CDR3 length: 13 residues. V shed 8 bases and J 0 bases; nucleotides not matched to a gene: 3. Germline V lookup: CDR1 SNHLY, CDR2 FYNNEI. CDR3 sequence: CASGTEMNTEAFF. The CDR3 bases are TGTGCCAGCGGGACAGAGATGAACACTGAAGCTTTCTTT.

The V gene is TRBV9, the J gene TRBJ2-1; possible D gene TRBD1, 5 bases. With 1 base removed from V and 2 bases from J, the gap between germline ends came to 7 bases. Germline lookup yields CDR1 SGDLS and CDR2 YYNGEE. The CDR3 runs to 14 residues. The CDR3: CASSVLGAYNEQFF. Written as DNA, the CDR3 is TGTGCCAGCAGCGTATTAGGGGCCTACAATGAGCAGTTCTTC. Variable domain in full (rest from reference TRBV9 and TRBJ2-1): DSGVTQTPKHLITATGQRVTLRCSPRSGDLSVYWYQQSLDQGLQFLIQYYNGEERAKGNILERFSAQQFPDLHSELNLSSLELGDSALYFCASSVLGAYNEQFFGPGTRLTVL.

This chain connects TRBV10-3 to TRBJ1-5; unclear D gene. The CDR3 runs to 13 residues. Between the trimmed V and J ends, which lost 0 bases and 6 bases, there was a span of 6 bases. The germline CDR1 and CDR2 sequences are ENHRY and SYGVKD. The CDR3 bases are TGTGCCATCAGTGAGTCGGTGGGTCAGCCCCAGCATTTT. Its translation is CAISESVGQPQHF.

The chain uses TRBV29-1 and TRBJ2-7, with D unresolved. Germline V gives CDR1 SQVTM, CDR2 ANQGSEA. V was shortened by 4 bases and J by 6 bases, with 10 bases between the two germline ends. The CDR3 covers 11 residues. The CDR3 region is CSVGHHGEQYV. CDR3 sequence (DNA): TGCAGCGTTGGACACCACGGCGAGCAGTACGTC.

The rearrangement uses TRBV2 and TRBJ2-3, with a weak D call TRBD2 (5 bases). CDR1 is SNHLY, CDR2 FYNNEI, per germline. With 6 bases removed from V and 3 bases from J, the gap between germline ends came to 10 bases. The CDR3 contains 13 residues. The CDR3 sequence: CASSFTRTDTQYF. The CDR3 DNA sequence: TGTGCCAGCAGCTTCACTAGGACAGATACGCAGTATTTT.

The chain is built from TRBV9 and TRBJ2-1; TRBD2 might be the D (7 bases). CDR3 length: 16 amino acids. V lost 3 bases and J 4 bases, leaving 17 bases between the germline ends. CDR1 is SGDLS, CDR2 YYNGEE, per germline. The CDR3 DNA reads TGTGCCAGCAGCGCCCCCGGGGGGCTCGCATACAATGAGCAGTTCTTC. It is translated as CASSAPGGLAYNEQFF.

CDR3 sequence reads: CASSLDLWTFQTFF. The CDR3 nucleotides are TGTGCCAGCAGCTTGGATCTATGGACATTTCAGACTTTCTTT. The rearrangement links TRBV5-5 to TRBJ1-1; maybe TRBD1 (5 bases). Germline loops: CDR1 SGHKS, CDR2 YYEKEE (reference sequence). The CDR3 length is 14 residues. The V and J ends lost 0 bases and 12 bases respectively, with 18 bases between them.

This clone was seen a few times. This sequence joins TRBV13 and TRBJ1-2; D may be TRBD1 (5 bases). In germline, CDR1 is PRHDT, CDR2 FYEKMQ (reference sequence). Trimming took 5 bases from V and 8 from J, leaving 12 bases between them. This CDR3 comprises 12 residues. This CDR3 is CASSETAGGYTF. The CDR3 coding sequence is TGTGCCAGCAGCGAGACAGCTGGCGGCTACACCTTC.

The rearrangement joins TRBV4-3 to TRBJ1-2, with 8 positions matching TRBD1. V shed 5 bases and J 0 bases; nucleotides not matched to a gene: 8. Germline V lookup: CDR1 LGHNA, CDR2 YSLEER. There are 16 residues in the CDR3. DNA for the CDR3: TGCGCCAGCAGCTCCGGGACAGGCACCCCTAACTATGGCTACACCTTC. Translating it yields CASSSGTGTPNYGYTF.

This clone was found once. The genes are TRBV7-9 and TRBJ2-2; D ambiguous. CDR1 SEHNR and CDR2 FQNEAQ come from the germline V gene (reference sequence). The CDR3 is made up of 15 amino acids. V was clipped by 3 bases and J by 6 bases, with 14 bases between them. CDR3: CASSLVGDLAGELFF. The CDR3 region has the DNA TGTGCCAGCAGCTTGGTTGGCGATCTGGCCGGGGAGCTGTTTTTT.